This is a list of T cell receptor beta chains from one sample in a study of T-cell memory formation after mild COVID-19. MiXCR, applied by TCRdb to the 5' RACE reads, yields one record per CDR3 protein. Of 350,000 to 550,000 distinct CDR3 sequences in the sample, more than 15% were seen once. The sequencing input was PBMCs or a T cell subset sorted from them (not recorded which). These receptors all come from a man in his late teens or twenties who had mild COVID-19 (a few samples of this study predate the infection). Cell type and time point are not known. CDR3s include the opening cysteine and the closing phenylalanine or tryptophan. The order of the fields is J gene, V gene, CDR3 protein.

J gene: TRBJ2-7
V gene: TRBV6-2/TRBV6-3
CDR3 protein: CASSLGREQYF

J gene: TRBJ1-2
V gene: TRBV7-9
CDR3 protein: CAGRGPNYGYTF

J gene: TRBJ1-2
V gene: TRBV5-1
CDR3 protein: CASSLTGVDYGYTF

J gene: TRBJ2-1
V gene: TRBV7-6
CDR3 protein: CASSLGQGWSDEQFF

J gene: TRBJ1-1
V gene: TRBV27
CDR3 protein: CASSYRQGAVAFF

J gene: TRBJ1-4
V gene: TRBV20-1
CDR3 protein: CSAGGDINEKLFF

J gene: TRBJ2-7
V gene: TRBV11-2
CDR3 protein: CATGRGYSYEQYF

J gene: TRBJ2-5
V gene: TRBV24-1
CDR3 protein: CATSEGYQETQYF

J gene: TRBJ2-3
V gene: TRBV3-1
CDR3 protein: CASSHALAYSDTQYF

J gene: TRBJ2-7
V gene: TRBV5-1
CDR3 protein: CASSSTSGSYEQYF

J gene: TRBJ1-6
V gene: TRBV6-6
CDR3 protein: CASSRQATYYNSPLHF

J gene: TRBJ1-1
V gene: TRBV20-1
CDR3 protein: CSARDRRMDTEAFF

J gene: TRBJ2-3
V gene: TRBV10-3
CDR3 protein: CAISTGSFDTQYF

J gene: TRBJ2-2
V gene: TRBV12-3/TRBV12-4
CDR3 protein: CASSPWRSGELFF

J gene: TRBJ2-3
V gene: TRBV27
CDR3 protein: CASRLADSTDTQYF

J gene: TRBJ2-1
V gene: TRBV5-1
CDR3 protein: CASSGFGSGAYNEQFF

J gene: TRBJ2-3
V gene: TRBV12-3/TRBV12-4
CDR3 protein: CASSLWRPSTDTQYF

J gene: TRBJ2-1
V gene: TRBV3-1
CDR3 protein: CASSPPGRGYYNEQFF

J gene: TRBJ2-1
V gene: TRBV4-3
CDR3 protein: CASSQDFEGYNEQFF

J gene: TRBJ2-2
V gene: TRBV7-2
CDR3 protein: CASSSGRTSGVGGELFF

J gene: TRBJ2-7
V gene: TRBV10-3
CDR3 protein: CAISESAGSYEQYF

J gene: TRBJ1-5
V gene: TRBV20-1
CDR3 protein: CSARGGTTRGEPQHF

J gene: TRBJ2-1
V gene: TRBV5-1
CDR3 protein: CASSLLAGSNNEQFF

J gene: TRBJ2-5
V gene: TRBV7-9
CDR3 protein: CASSPRSGGIETQYF

J gene: TRBJ2-5
V gene: TRBV7-2
CDR3 protein: CASSYSGMYQETQYF

J gene: TRBJ2-1
V gene: TRBV19
CDR3 protein: CASSIEPGDPYNEQFF

J gene: TRBJ2-1
V gene: TRBV28
CDR3 protein: CASSPPDRDNEQFF

J gene: TRBJ2-1
V gene: TRBV10-3
CDR3 protein: CAISESSMGDKQFF

J gene: TRBJ1-4
V gene: TRBV18
CDR3 protein: CASSPREGEKLFF

J gene: TRBJ2-1
V gene: TRBV7-3
CDR3 protein: CASSARPVGEQFF

J gene: TRBJ1-3
V gene: TRBV7-6
CDR3 protein: CASSLGEDTIYF

J gene: TRBJ2-5
V gene: TRBV7-3
CDR3 protein: CASSLGQGARTQYF

J gene: TRBJ2-5
V gene: TRBV6-5
CDR3 protein: CASSYQDGQETQYF

J gene: TRBJ1-3
V gene: TRBV29-1
CDR3 protein: CSVQRAGRNTIYF

J gene: TRBJ2-7
V gene: TRBV15
CDR3 protein: CATSRESNSYEQYF

J gene: TRBJ2-3
V gene: TRBV7-2
CDR3 protein: CASSLTITDTQYF

J gene: TRBJ2-2
V gene: TRBV24-1
CDR3 protein: CATSDDSFLTGELFF

J gene: TRBJ2-3
V gene: TRBV6-5
CDR3 protein: CASSYGDSQGTQYF

J gene: TRBJ2-2
V gene: TRBV4-2
CDR3 protein: CASSQLPGQQNTGELFF

J gene: TRBJ2-6
V gene: TRBV19
CDR3 protein: CASSIPRAGANVLTF

J gene: TRBJ1-2
V gene: TRBV20-1
CDR3 protein: CSASTGTGGRGYTF

J gene: TRBJ2-1
V gene: TRBV11-2
CDR3 protein: CASSLRQPNEQFF

J gene: TRBJ2-7
V gene: TRBV21-1
CDR3 protein: CASSGGEPYEQYF

J gene: TRBJ2-5
V gene: TRBV18
CDR3 protein: CASSGASGETQYF

J gene: TRBJ2-7
V gene: TRBV5-1
CDR3 protein: CASSLGQGYYEQYF

J gene: TRBJ1-2
V gene: TRBV6-6
CDR3 protein: CASTWTGENYGYTF

J gene: TRBJ2-2
V gene: TRBV19
CDR3 protein: CASSRISLNTGELFF

J gene: TRBJ2-6
V gene: TRBV20-1
CDR3 protein: CSARISGANVLTF

J gene: TRBJ2-1
V gene: TRBV7-9
CDR3 protein: CASRLAGGQSYNEQFF

J gene: TRBJ2-1
V gene: TRBV24-1
CDR3 protein: CATSGNRQAEVADEQFF

J gene: TRBJ1-2
V gene: TRBV20-1
CDR3 protein: CSARPLFNYGYTF

J gene: TRBJ2-3
V gene: TRBV7-2
CDR3 protein: CASSIQPADTQYF

J gene: TRBJ1-1
V gene: TRBV3-1
CDR3 protein: CASSQDSHSSEAFF

J gene: TRBJ2-7
V gene: TRBV6-5
CDR3 protein: CASKVRETRSYEQYF

J gene: TRBJ2-3
V gene: TRBV16
CDR3 protein: CASSQRAGGTDTQYF